One T cell receptor (beta chain) is described in this entry. Its antigen is undetermined. Amplification used 60 Vbeta primers and 13 Jbeta primers. The method was immunoSEQ multiplex PCR; TCRdb's version includes in-frame clones alone and lacks a portion of them. The sample carries 150,000 to 200,000 clones, 80% to 90% recorded once. The sample belongs to a study of cytomegalovirus exposure and HLA in healthy donors. Looked up from germline, CDR1 is SGDLS and CDR2 is YYNGEE. The CDR3 sequence is 14 residues long. V lost 2 bases and J lost 1, with 9 bases in between. Whole-study results and caveats: Association of a missense DCLRE1C variant with TCR beta V- and J-gene trimming was reported in a later analysis.

This rearrangement joins TRBV9 to TRBJ1-1; D is possibly TRBD1 (5 bases). The sample was PBMCs. The TCR comes from a man between 18 and 35 years old in good health and CMV-seropositive. The CDR3 loop is CASSVQGGNTEAFF. The CDR3 DNA is TGTGCCAGCAGCGTTCAGGGTGGGAACACTGAAGCTTTCTTT.